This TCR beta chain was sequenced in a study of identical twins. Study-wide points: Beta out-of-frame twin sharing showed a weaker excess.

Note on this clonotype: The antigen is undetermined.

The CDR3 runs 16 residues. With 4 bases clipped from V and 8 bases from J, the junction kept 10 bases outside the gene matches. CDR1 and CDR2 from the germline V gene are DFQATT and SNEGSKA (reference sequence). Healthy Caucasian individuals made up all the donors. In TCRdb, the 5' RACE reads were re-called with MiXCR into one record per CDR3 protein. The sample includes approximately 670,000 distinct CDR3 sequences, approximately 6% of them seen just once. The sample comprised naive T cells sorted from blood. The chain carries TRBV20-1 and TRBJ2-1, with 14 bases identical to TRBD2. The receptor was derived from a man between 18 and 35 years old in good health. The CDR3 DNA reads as TGCAGTGCTACCCGACTAGCGGGAGGGTTGGGAGATGAGCAGTTCTTC. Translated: CSATRLAGGLGDEQFF.